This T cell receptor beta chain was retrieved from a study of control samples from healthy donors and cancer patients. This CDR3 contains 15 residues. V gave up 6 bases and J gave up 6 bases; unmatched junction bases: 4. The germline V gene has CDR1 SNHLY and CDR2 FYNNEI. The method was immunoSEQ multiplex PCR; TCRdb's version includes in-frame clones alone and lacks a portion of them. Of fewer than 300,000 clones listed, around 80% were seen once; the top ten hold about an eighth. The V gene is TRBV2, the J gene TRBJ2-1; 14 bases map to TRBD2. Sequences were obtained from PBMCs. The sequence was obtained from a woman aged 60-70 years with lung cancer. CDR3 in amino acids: CASSSGLAGGNEQFF. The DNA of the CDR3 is TGTGCCAGCAGCTCCGGACTAGCGGGAGGCAATGAGCAGTTCTTC. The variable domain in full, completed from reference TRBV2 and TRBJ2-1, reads EPEVTQTPSHQVTQMGQEVILRCVPISNHLYFYWYRQILGQKVEFLVSFYNNEISEKSEIFDDQFSVERPDGSNFTLKIRSTKLEDSAMYFCASSSGLAGGNEQFFGPGTRLTVL.